This T cell receptor (beta chain) is drawn from a study of T cell responses to AZD1222 COVID-19 vaccine. Study conclusions and caveats: Donors, mostly white British, included more females; clonal diversity was possibly underestimated. Sampling that yielded the repertoires occurred only after the peak T cell response.

A note on this clone: Its antigen is unknown.

Sequenced by immunoSEQ multiplex PCR; TCRdb stores in-frame clones only, minus some. The table shows around 15,000 clones, with around 80% occurring only once. The V gene end was trimmed by 3 bases and the J gene end by 0 bases; junction bases not matched to a gene: 2. CDR1 is SGHVS, CDR2 FQNEAQ, per germline. This CDR3 comprises 16 residues. The receptor was isolated from an adult who received the AZD1222 COVID-19 vaccine. The sample was peripheral blood, taken 28 days after the second AZD1222 dose. V and J are TRBV7-8 and TRBJ2-6; 7 bases align to TRBD1. CDR3 protein: CASSFPGGSGANVLTF. The CDR3 nucleotides read TGTGCCAGCAGCTTTCCAGGGGGCTCTGGGGCCAACGTCCTGACTTTC.